This T cell receptor beta chain is from a study of blood T cell repertoires in COVID-19. Overall study: T cells, B-cell-depleted T cells, or PBMCs provided the cDNA or gDNA that served as material.

Produced via immunoSEQ multiplex PCR; TCRdb's table is partial and in-frame only. Of about 280,000 clones in the sample, 90% were seen once. Germline V gene data show CDR1 as ENHRY and CDR2 as SYGVKD. Trimming took off 5 bases at V and 5 bases at J, with 12 bases between the two ends. The length of the CDR3 is 13 residues. The chain recombines TRBV10-3 with TRBJ1-1; TRBD1 is a possible D gene (5 bases). This TCR derives from a woman aged 18-35 years with acute COVID-19. The sample taken for sequencing was PBMCs or T cells enriched from blood (not recorded which). The CDR3 sequence: CAISFGAGTEAFF. The DNA for the CDR3 is TGTGCCATCAGTTTCGGGGCGGGAACTGAAGCTTTCTTT.